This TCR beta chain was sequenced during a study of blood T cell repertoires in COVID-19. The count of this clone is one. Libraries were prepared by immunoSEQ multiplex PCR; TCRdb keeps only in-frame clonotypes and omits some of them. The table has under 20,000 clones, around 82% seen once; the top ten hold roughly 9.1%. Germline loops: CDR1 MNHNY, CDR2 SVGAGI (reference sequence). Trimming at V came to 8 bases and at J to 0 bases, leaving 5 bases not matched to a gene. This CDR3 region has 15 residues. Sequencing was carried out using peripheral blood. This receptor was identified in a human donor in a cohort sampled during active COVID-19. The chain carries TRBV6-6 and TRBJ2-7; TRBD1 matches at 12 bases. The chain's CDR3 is CASGDRGLSSYEQYF. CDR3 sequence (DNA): TGTGCCAGCGGGGACAGGGGGCTTTCCTCCTACGAGCAGTACTTC.